This T cell receptor (beta chain) was captured in a study of blood T cell repertoires in COVID-19. Study summary: The United States, Italy and Spain supplied acute and convalescent COVID-19 samples.

The trim removed 5 bases at V and 5 bases at J, leaving 6 bases unmatched. Germline V CDR1 and CDR2: MDHEN, SYDVKM. The CDR3 runs 14 residues. Assay: immunoSEQ multiplex PCR; the TCRdb copy retains only in-frame clones and omits some. The data show some 160,000 clones, roughly nine tenths seen once. This clonotype originated in a man in his sixties with acute or convalescent COVID-19. The chain employs TRBV28 and TRBJ1-1, with 9 bases lining up with TRBD1. Sequencing was performed on peripheral blood. The CDR3 loop is CASSPGTGWTEAFF. CDR3 DNA sequence: TGTGCCAGCAGTCCCGGGACAGGGTGGACTGAAGCTTTCTTT.